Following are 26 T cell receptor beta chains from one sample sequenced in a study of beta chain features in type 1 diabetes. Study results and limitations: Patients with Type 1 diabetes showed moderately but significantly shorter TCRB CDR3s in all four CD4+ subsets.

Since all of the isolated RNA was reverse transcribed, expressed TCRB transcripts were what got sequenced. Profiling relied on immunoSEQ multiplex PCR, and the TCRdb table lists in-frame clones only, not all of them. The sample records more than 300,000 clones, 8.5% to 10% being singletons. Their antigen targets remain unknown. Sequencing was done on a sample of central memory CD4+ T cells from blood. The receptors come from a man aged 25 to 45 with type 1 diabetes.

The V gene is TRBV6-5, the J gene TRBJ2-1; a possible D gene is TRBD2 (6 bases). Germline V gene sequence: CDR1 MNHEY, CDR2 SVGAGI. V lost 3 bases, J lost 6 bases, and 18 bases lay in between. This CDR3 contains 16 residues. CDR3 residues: CASSYSRVHGGNEQFF. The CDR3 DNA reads TGTGCCAGCAGTTATTCGAGGGTTCACGGGGGCAATGAGCAGTTCTTC.

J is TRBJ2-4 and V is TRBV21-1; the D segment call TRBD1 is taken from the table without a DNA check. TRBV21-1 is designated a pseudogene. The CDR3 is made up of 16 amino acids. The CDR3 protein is CASSQQGTGCKNIQYF. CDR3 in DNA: TGTGCCAGCAGCCAACAAGGAACAGGGTGCAAAAACATTCAGTACTTC.

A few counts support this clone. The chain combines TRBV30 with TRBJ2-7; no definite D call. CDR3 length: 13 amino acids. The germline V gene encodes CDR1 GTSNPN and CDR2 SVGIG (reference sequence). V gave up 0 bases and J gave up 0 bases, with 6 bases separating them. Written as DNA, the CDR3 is TGTGCCTGGAGTGTTCTAGGCTCCTACGAGCAGTACTTC. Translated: CAWSVLGSYEQYF.

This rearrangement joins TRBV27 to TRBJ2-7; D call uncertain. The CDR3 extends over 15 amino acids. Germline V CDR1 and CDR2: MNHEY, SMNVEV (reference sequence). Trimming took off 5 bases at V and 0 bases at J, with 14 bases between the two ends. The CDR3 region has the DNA TGTGCCAGCAGTCCTACAGTTGTGAGCTCCTACGAGCAGTACTTC. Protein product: CASSPTVVSSYEQYF.

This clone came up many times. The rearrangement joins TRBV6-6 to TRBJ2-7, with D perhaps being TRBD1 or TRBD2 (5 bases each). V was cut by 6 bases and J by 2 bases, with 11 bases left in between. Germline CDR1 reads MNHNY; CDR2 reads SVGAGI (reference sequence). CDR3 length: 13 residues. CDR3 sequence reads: CASRGTGTYEQYF. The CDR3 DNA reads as TGTGCCAGCAGGGGGACGGGGACCTACGAGCAGTACTTC.

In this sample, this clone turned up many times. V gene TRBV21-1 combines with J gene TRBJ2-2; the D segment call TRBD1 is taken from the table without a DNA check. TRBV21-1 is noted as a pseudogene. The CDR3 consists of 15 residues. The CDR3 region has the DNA TGTGCCAGCAGCAAGCGGACAGAGGCCTCCGGGGAGCTGTTTTTT. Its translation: CASSKRTEASGELFF.

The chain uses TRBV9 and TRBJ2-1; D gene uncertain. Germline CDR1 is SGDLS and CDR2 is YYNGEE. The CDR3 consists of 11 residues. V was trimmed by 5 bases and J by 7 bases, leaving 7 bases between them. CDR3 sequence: CASSKVNEQFF. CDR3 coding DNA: TGTGCCAGCAGTAAGGTGAATGAGCAGTTCTTC.

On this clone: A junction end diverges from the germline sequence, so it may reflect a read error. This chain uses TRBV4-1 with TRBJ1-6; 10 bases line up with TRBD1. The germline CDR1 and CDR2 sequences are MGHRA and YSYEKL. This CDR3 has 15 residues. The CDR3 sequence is CASSLRDRGGSPLHF. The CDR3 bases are TGTGCCAGCAGCCTCCGGGACAGGGGAGGTTCACCCCTCCACTTT.

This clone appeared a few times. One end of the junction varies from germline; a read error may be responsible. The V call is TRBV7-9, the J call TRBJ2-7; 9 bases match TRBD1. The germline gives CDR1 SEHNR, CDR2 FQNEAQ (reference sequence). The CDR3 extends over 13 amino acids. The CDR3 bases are TGTGCCAGCAGCTTGGTTACAGGGGGCTGGAAAGACTTC. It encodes CASSLVTGGWKDF.

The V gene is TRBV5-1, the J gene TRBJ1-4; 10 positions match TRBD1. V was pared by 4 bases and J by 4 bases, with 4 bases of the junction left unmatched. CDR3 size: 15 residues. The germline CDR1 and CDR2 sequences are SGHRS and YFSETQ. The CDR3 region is CASSLRDRGNEKLFF. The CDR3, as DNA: TGCGCCAGCAGCCTCCGGGACAGGGGTAATGAAAAACTGTTTTTT.

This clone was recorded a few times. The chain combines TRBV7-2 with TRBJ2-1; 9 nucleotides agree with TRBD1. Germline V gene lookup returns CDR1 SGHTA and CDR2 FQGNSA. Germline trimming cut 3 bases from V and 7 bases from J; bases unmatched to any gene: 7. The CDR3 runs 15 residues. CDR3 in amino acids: CASSFRTGEVNEQFF. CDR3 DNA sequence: TGTGCCAGCAGCTTTCGGACAGGGGAGGTGAATGAGCAGTTCTTC.

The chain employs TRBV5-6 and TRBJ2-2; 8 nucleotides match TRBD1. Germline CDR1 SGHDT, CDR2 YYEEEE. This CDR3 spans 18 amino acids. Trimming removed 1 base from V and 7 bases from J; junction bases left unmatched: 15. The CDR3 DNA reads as TGTGCCAGCAGCTTGTTCGGTGTAAGGACAGGGTTTATCGGGGAGCTGTTTTTT. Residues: CASSLFGVRTGFIGELFF.

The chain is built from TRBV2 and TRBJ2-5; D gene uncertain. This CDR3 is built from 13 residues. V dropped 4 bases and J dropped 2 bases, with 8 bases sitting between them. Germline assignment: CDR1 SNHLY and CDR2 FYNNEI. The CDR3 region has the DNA TGTGCCAGCAGTGTCGAACTACAAGAGACCCAGTACTTC. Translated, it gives CASSVELQETQYF. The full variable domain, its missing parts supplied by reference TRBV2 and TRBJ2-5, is EPEVTQTPSHQVTQMGQEVILRCVPISNHLYFYWYRQILGQKVEFLVSFYNNEISEKSEIFDDQFSVERPDGSNFTLKIRSTKLEDSAMYFCASSVELQETQYFGPGTRLLVL.

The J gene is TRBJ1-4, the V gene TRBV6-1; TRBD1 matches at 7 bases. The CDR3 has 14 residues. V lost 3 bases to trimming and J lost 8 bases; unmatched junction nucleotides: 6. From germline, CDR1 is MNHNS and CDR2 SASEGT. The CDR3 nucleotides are TGTGCCAGCAGTGATTCTACAGGGGCGGAAAAACTGTTTTTT. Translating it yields CASSDSTGAEKLFF.

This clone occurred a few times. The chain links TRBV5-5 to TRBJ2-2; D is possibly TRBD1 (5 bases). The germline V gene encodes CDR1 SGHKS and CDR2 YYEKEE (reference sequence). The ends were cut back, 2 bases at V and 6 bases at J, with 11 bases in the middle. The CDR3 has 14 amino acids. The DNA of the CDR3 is TGTGCCAGCAGCTTAACAGGCTCCTCCGGGGAGCTGTTTTTT. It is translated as CASSLTGSSGELFF. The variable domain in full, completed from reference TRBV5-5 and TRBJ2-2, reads DAGVTQSPTHLIKTRGQQVTLRCSPISGHKSVSWYQQVLGQGPQFIFQYYEKEERGRGNFPDRFSARQFPNYSSELNVNALLLGDSALYLCASSLTGSSGELFFGEGSRLTVL.

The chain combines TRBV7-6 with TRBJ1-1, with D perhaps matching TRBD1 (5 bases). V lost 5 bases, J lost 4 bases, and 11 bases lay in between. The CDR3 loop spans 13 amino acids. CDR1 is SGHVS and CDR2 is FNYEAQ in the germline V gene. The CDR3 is CASSRGGSTEAFF. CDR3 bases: TGTGCCAGCAGCCGCGGGGGGTCCACTGAAGCTTTCTTT.

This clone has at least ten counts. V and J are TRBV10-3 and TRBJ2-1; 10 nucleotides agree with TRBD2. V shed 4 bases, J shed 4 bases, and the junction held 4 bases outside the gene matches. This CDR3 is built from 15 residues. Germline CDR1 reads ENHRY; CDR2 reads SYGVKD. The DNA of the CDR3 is TGTGCCATCAGTGCCCTAGCGGGAGAGTACAATGAGCAGTTCTTC. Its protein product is CAISALAGEYNEQFF.

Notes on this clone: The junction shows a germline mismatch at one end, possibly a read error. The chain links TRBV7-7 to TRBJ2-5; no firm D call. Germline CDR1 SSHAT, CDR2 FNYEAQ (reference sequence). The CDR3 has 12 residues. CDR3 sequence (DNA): TGTGCTAGCAGCCCTCTGCGGGAGACCCAGTACTTC. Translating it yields CASSPLRETQYF.

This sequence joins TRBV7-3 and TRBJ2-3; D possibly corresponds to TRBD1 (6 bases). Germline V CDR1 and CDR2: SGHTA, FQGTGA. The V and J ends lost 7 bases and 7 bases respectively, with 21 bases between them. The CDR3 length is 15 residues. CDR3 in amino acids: CASTSRTARLNTQYF. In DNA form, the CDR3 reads TGTGCCAGCACCTCCAGGACAGCTCGACTAAATACGCAGTATTTT. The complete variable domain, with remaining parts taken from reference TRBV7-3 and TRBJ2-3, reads GAGVSQTPSNKVTEKGKYVELRCDPISGHTALYWYRQSLGQGPEFLIYFQGTGAADDSGLPNDRFFAVRPEGSVSTLKIQRTERGDSAVYLCASTSRTARLNTQYFGPGTRLTVL.

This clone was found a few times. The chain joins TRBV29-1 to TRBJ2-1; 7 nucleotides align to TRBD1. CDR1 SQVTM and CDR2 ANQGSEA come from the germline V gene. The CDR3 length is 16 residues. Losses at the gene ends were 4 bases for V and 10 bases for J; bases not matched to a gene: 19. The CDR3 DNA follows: TGCAGCGTTGCCCCCAGGTACAGGGGAGTCAATTGGGAGCAGTTCTTC. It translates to CSVAPRYRGVNWEQFF.

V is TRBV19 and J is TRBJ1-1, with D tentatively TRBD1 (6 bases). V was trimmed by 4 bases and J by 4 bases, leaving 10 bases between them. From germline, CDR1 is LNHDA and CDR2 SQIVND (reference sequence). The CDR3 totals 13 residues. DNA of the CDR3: TGTGCCAGTAGTAACACAGGGAGCACTGAAGCTTTCTTT. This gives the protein CASSNTGSTEAFF.

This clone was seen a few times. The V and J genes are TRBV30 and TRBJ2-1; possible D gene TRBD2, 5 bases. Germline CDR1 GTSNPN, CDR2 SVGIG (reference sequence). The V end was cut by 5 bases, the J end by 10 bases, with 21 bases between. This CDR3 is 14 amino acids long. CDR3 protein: CAWVDGASYGEQFF. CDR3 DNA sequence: TGTGCCTGGGTGGATGGAGCTAGCTATGGGGAGCAGTTCTTC.

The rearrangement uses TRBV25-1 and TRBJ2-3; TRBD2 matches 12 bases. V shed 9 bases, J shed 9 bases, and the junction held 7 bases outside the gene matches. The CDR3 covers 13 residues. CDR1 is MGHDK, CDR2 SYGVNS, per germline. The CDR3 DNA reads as TGTGCCAGTGGACTAGCGGGGCCCTTGACGCAGTATTTT. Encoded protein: CASGLAGPLTQYF.

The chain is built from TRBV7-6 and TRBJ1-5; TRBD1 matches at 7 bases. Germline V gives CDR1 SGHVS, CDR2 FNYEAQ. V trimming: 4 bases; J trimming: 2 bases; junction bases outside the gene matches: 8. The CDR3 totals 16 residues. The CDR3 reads CASSSRTGRGNQPQHF. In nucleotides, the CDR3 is TGTGCCAGCAGCTCCAGGACAGGTCGTGGCAATCAGCCCCAGCATTTT.

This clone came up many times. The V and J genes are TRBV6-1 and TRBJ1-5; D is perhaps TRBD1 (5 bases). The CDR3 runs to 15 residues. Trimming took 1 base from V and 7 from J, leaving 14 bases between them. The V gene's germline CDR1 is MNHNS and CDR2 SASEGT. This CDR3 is CASSEEGTGRQPQHF. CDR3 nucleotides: TGTGCCAGCAGTGAAGAGGGGACTGGCAGGCAGCCCCAGCATTTT.

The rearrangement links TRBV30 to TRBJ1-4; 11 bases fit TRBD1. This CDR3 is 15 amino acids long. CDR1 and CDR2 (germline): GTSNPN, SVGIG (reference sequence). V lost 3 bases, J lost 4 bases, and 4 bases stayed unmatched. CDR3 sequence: CAWRGTGGFNEKLFF. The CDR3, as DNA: TGTGCCTGGAGGGGGACAGGGGGATTTAATGAAAAACTGTTTTTT.